Sequencing of this TCR beta chain was carried out in a study of blood T cells in healthy people across ages. Study background: Per two T cells, template switching captured roughly one barcoded beta molecule.

Notes on the study in general: Diversity of TCR beta per million T cells declined in a roughly linear way with age.

A remark on this clonotype: Its antigen is unknown.

The CDR3 has 16 residues. Trimming left V 5 bases short and J 0 bases short, with 16 bases between. Germline loops: CDR1 DFQATT, CDR2 SNEGSKA (reference sequence). Sample-barcoded 5' priming and a J-beta primer mix drove a second PCR of roughly 7 to 11 cycles. The study obtained at least 3 million CDR3-containing paired-end reads from every sample. MiXCR was run by TCRdb on the 5' RACE reads, yielding one entry per CDR3 protein. The sample contains 1.2 million to 1.5 million distinct CDR3 sequences, 59% of which appear only once. This TCR came from a man younger than 35 in good health. Source material: blood. The chain couples TRBV20-1 to TRBJ2-2; D is perhaps TRBD1 (5 bases). CDR3: CSAANSDRPNTGELFF. DNA of the CDR3: TGCAGTGCTGCCAATAGTGACAGACCGAACACCGGGGAGCTGTTTTTT.